The 23 T cell receptor beta chains below all came from one sample that was sequenced in a study of cytomegalovirus exposure and HLA in healthy donors. The PCR contained 60 Vbeta and 13 Jbeta primers. Using immunoSEQ multiplex PCR, the repertoire was profiled, and TCRdb retains in-frame clones only, with some absent. The sample has around 100,000 clones; roughly 66% are singletons. Sequenced sample: PBMCs. These receptors were collected from a woman aged 25 to 45 in good health and CMV-seronegative.

This clone was counted a few times. This chain connects TRBV6-6 to TRBJ1-4, with TRBD1 matching 9 bases. Germline V gives CDR1 MNHNY, CDR2 SVGAGI (reference sequence). V trimming: 2 bases; J trimming: 5 bases; junction bases outside the gene matches: 6. This CDR3 is built from 16 residues. Written as DNA, the CDR3 is TGTGCCAGCAGTTACGAGGTACAGGGGGCAAATGAAAAACTGTTTTTT. Translating it yields CASSYEVQGANEKLFF.

The rearrangement joins TRBV27 to TRBJ2-7; 11 bases are a match to TRBD1. CDR3 size: 15 residues. V lost 6 bases, J lost 1 base, and 5 bases stayed unmatched. Germline CDR1 and CDR2: MNHEY and SMNVEV (reference sequence). CDR3 sequence: CASRNGDRGSYEQYF. In nucleotides, the CDR3 is TGTGCCAGCAGAAATGGGGACAGGGGGTCCTACGAGCAGTACTTC.

The rearrangement uses TRBV28 and TRBJ1-6; 8 bases are a match to TRBD1. The V gene end was trimmed by 9 bases and the J gene end by 6 bases; junction bases not matched to a gene: 16. CDR1 MDHEN and CDR2 SYDVKM come from the germline V gene. This CDR3 spans 17 amino acids. The CDR3 region is CASRTFRGLGFNSPLHF. Written as DNA, the CDR3 is TGTGCCAGTCGGACCTTCAGGGGGCTGGGATTTAATTCACCCCTCCACTTT.

CDR3 in DNA: TGCAGCGTTGACTTTTTGTTGGGCCAGGGGGTAGCAGATACGCAGTATTTT. Translated, it gives CSVDFLLGQGVADTQYF. This chain joins TRBV29-1 and TRBJ2-3; 7 bases are shared with TRBD1. The CDR3 totals 17 residues. Trimming at V came to 3 bases and at J to 4 bases, leaving 16 bases not matched to a gene. Germline loops: CDR1 SQVTM, CDR2 ANQGSEA.

The rearrangement links TRBV7-3 to TRBJ2-3; the D is unclear. The V gene lost 3 bases and the J gene lost 0 bases, with 7 bases spanning the gap. CDR1 is SGHTA and CDR2 is FQGTGA in the germline V gene. This CDR3 spans 14 amino acids. CDR3 region: CASSFGSSTDTQYF. The CDR3 nucleotides read TGTGCCAGCAGCTTCGGTTCTAGCACAGATACGCAGTATTTT.

The chain uses TRBV5-1 and TRBJ2-7; 7 bases match TRBD2. The CDR3 extends over 14 amino acids. Per germline, CDR1 SGHRS and CDR2 YFSETQ. V gave up 4 bases and J gave up 5 bases; unmatched junction bases: 9. CDR3 coding DNA: TGCGCCAGCAGCGATACCGGGACTATCAACGAGCAGTACTTC. This codes for CASSDTGTINEQYF.

For the CDR3, the DNA is TGCGCCAGCAGCCAAGGAACGATCGTGCGTGAAGCTTTCTTT. The encoded protein is CASSQGTIVREAFF. The chain recombines TRBV4-1 with TRBJ1-1; no reliable D call. CDR3 length equals 14 residues. Germline V lookup: CDR1 MGHRA, CDR2 YSYEKL. The V end lost 1 base, the J end lost 7 bases, and 13 bases lay between the germline ends.

V usage is TRBV28 and J usage is TRBJ2-1; D is perhaps TRBD2 (5 bases). V was clipped by 5 bases and J by 6 bases, with 17 bases between them. CDR1 is MDHEN, CDR2 SYDVKM, per germline. The length of the CDR3 is 15 residues. The CDR3 loop reads CASSQLDGGGNEQFF. CDR3 nucleotides: TGTGCCAGCAGTCAACTGGACGGAGGTGGCAATGAGCAGTTCTTC. The full variable domain, completed using reference TRBV28 and TRBJ2-1, is DVKVTQSSRYLVKRTGEKVFLECVQDMDHENMFWYRQDPGLGLRLIYFSYDVKMKEKGDIPEGYSVSREKKERFSLILESASTNQTSMYLCASSQLDGGGNEQFFGPGTRLTVL.

About this clone itself: One junction end disagrees with the germline gene, perhaps due to a read error. This chain links TRBV5-4 with TRBJ2-2; TRBD1 matches 9 bases. CDR1 SGHNT and CDR2 YYREEE come from the germline V gene (reference sequence). The CDR3 runs 16 residues. The chain's CDR3 is CASTLGQGANTGELFF. The CDR3 nucleotides are TGTGCCAGCACCTTGGGACAGGGCGCGAACACCGGGGAGCTGTTTTTT.

V usage is TRBV19 and J usage is TRBJ1-2; D is unclear. Germline CDR1 is LNHDA and CDR2 is SQIVND (reference sequence). Trimming took off 3 bases at V and 6 bases at J, with 14 bases between the two ends. This CDR3 comprises 14 residues. CDR3 amino acids: CASSIGDLGNGYTF. CDR3 in DNA: TGTGCCAGTAGTATCGGGGATTTGGGAAATGGCTACACCTTC.

This rearrangement joins TRBV28 to TRBJ1-6; possible D gene TRBD1, 6 bases. The CDR3 is 16 residues long. CDR1 is MDHEN and CDR2 is SYDVKM in the germline V gene. Deletions cut 2 bases from V and 6 bases from J, with 14 bases between. CDR3 residues: CASSLGGRTINSPLHF. CDR3 sequence (DNA): TGTGCCAGCAGTTTAGGGGGCCGGACAATTAATTCACCCCTCCACTTT.

V is TRBV30 and J is TRBJ1-6, with TRBD1 matching 7 bases. V was clipped by 3 bases and J by 8 bases; unmatched bases: 1. The CDR3 length is 12 residues. Germline assignment: CDR1 GTSNPN and CDR2 SVGIG (reference sequence). The CDR3 DNA is TGTGCCTGGAGGCAGGGGGATTCACCCCTCCACTTT. This codes for CAWRQGDSPLHF.

This chain uses TRBV20-1 with TRBJ1-1; no firm D call. V lost 1 base to trimming and J lost 5 bases, with 5 bases between them. There are 11 residues in the CDR3. Germline CDR1 and CDR2: DFQATT and SNEGSKA (reference sequence). The CDR3 is CSARVTTEAFF. In nucleotides, the CDR3 is TGCAGTGCTAGAGTTACAACTGAAGCTTTCTTT.

V is TRBV12-5 and J is TRBJ2-5; TRBD2 is a possible D gene (6 bases). The length of the CDR3 is 13 residues. V was cut by 1 base and J by 5 bases, with 8 bases left in between. The germline V gene encodes CDR1 LGHNT and CDR2 FRNRAP. The CDR3 region is CASGLGGGETQYF. CDR3 nucleotide sequence: TGTGCTAGTGGTTTGGGCGGAGGGGAGACCCAGTACTTC.

The V call is TRBV28, the J call TRBJ1-3; D call uncertain. V lost 5 bases and J lost 3, with 14 bases in between. The CDR3 consists of 15 residues. Germline V lookup: CDR1 MDHEN, CDR2 SYDVKM. The CDR3 region is CASSPTPSIGNTIYF. The CDR3, as DNA: TGTGCCAGCAGTCCAACACCCTCCATTGGAAACACCATATATTTT.

The chain is built from TRBV5-6 and TRBJ2-3; perhaps TRBD2 as D (6 bases). This CDR3 spans 16 amino acids. V shed 4 bases and J shed 3 bases, with 18 bases lying between them. CDR1 is SGHDT and CDR2 is YYEEEE in the germline V gene. CDR3 in amino acids: CASSRFRGGGTDTQYF. CDR3 bases: TGTGCCAGCAGCCGTTTCCGGGGAGGCGGGACAGATACGCAGTATTTT.

This clone was seen just once. The genes are TRBV7-6 and TRBJ1-1; maybe TRBD1 (5 bases). This CDR3 is 13 amino acids long. Trimming stripped 6 bases from V and 0 bases from J, with 8 bases between. Germline V lookup: CDR1 SGHVS, CDR2 FNYEAQ. CDR3 amino acids: CASSTGLNTEAFF. DNA for the CDR3: TGTGCCAGCAGTACAGGCTTGAACACTGAAGCTTTCTTT.

This clone was seen a handful of times. The chain couples TRBV5-8 to TRBJ1-2; 7 bases agree with TRBD1. Germline CDR1 SGHTS, CDR2 YDEGEE. This CDR3 is built from 13 residues. The V gene end was trimmed by 3 bases and the J gene end by 4 bases; junction bases not matched to a gene: 3. In DNA, the CDR3 is TGTGCCAGCAGCTCTCGGGACAGCTATGGCTACACCTTC. Translation: CASSSRDSYGYTF.

This clone came up once. The V call is TRBV5-4, the J call TRBJ2-5, with D perhaps TRBD1 (6 bases). Germline V gene data show CDR1 as SGHNT and CDR2 as YYREEE (reference sequence). The CDR3 has 14 residues. Trimming left V 5 bases short and J 5 bases short, with 16 bases between. The CDR3 DNA sequence: TGTGCCAGCAGTCCGTCCTGGGGGCAGGAGACCCAGTACTTC. Amino acids: CASSPSWGQETQYF. Combining the CDR3 with reference TRBV5-4 and TRBJ2-5 gives the whole variable domain ETGVTQSPTHLIKTRGQQVTLRCSSQSGHNTVSWYQQALGQGPQFIFQYYREEENGRGNFPPRFSGLQFPNYSSELNVNALELDDSALYLCASSPSWGQETQYFGPGTRLLVL.

This chain links TRBV7-9 with TRBJ2-3; 8 bases align to TRBD1. CDR1 is SEHNR, CDR2 FQNEAQ, per germline (reference sequence). Trimming took 5 bases from V and 5 from J; bases not matched to a gene: 12. CDR3 length: 16 amino acids. The CDR3 nucleotides read TGTGCCAGCAGCCCCCACCCGGACAGGGAAGGAGATACGCAGTATTTT. This translates into CASSPHPDREGDTQYF.

The chain couples TRBV4-3 to TRBJ2-1; 9 bases are shared with TRBD1. Trimming cost V 3 bases and J 3 bases; bases outside gene matches: 12. The germline V gene has CDR1 LGHNA and CDR2 YSLEER. The CDR3 contains 18 residues. As DNA, the CDR3 is TGCGCCAGCAGCCATCAATCTCCCGGGACAGGGTACTACAATGAGCAGTTCTTC. This encodes CASSHQSPGTGYYNEQFF.

This sequence joins TRBV7-2 and TRBJ1-2; D unclear. Trimming left V 1 base short and J 2 bases short, with 8 bases between. CDR1 SGHTA and CDR2 FQGNSA come from the germline V gene. The CDR3 covers 14 residues. The CDR3, as DNA: TGTGCCAGCAGCTTAGTTCGGGTCAACTATGGCTACACCTTC. Amino acids: CASSLVRVNYGYTF.

This clone was observed a single time. This sequence joins TRBV2 and TRBJ2-3, with unresolved D. Trimming removed 4 bases at V and 2 bases at J, with 10 bases between. Germline values: CDR1 SNHLY, CDR2 FYNNEI. The CDR3 covers 14 residues. CDR3 nucleotide sequence: TGTGCCAGCAGTGGTGCCACTTTCACAGATACGCAGTATTTT. It yields the protein CASSGATFTDTQYF.